Sequencing of this TCR beta chain was carried out in a study of blood T cell repertoires in COVID-19. Study at large: Sites in the United States, Italy and Spain provided acute and convalescent COVID-19 samples. T cells, B-cell-depleted T cells, or PBMCs provided the cDNA or gDNA that served as material.

The authors' processing: Scientists estimated how many nucleated cells there were by amplifying reference gene primers. Method: immunoSEQ multiplex PCR; TCRdb's copy keeps in-frame clones and lacks some. D and trimming were read from the DNA, whereas the V and J calls and clone size are those reported in that table. The sample records some 400,000 clones, roughly 80% being singletons. CDR3 length equals 18 residues. From germline, CDR1 is WNHNN and CDR2 SYGVQD (reference sequence). Unmatched junction bases numbered 13, after V lost 6 bases and J lost 3 bases. The source material was peripheral blood. The chain uses TRBV10-1 and TRBJ2-2, with TRBD1 matching 10 bases. This receptor was taken from a human donor with acute or convalescent COVID-19. The donor label of this sample is uncertain. In DNA, the CDR3 is TGCGCCAGCAGCCCAATCGGGACAGGGGTCACTTACACCGGGGAGCTGTTTTTT. Residues: CASSPIGTGVTYTGELFF.